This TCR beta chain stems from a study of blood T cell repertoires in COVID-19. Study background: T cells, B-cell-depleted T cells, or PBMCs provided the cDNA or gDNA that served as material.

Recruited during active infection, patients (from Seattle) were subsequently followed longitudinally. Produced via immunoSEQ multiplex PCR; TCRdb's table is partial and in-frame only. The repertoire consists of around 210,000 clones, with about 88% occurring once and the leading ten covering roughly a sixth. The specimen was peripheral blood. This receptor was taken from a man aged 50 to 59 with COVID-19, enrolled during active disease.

The CDR3 nucleotides are TGTGCCAGCCGAGGACAGGGAAACACTGAAGCTTTCTTT. Amino acid sequence: CASRGQGNTEAFF. This sequence joins TRBV28 and TRBJ1-1; the match to TRBD1 covers 8 bases. Germline trimming cut 8 bases from V and 2 bases from J; bases unmatched to any gene: 4. Germline-derived CDR1 and CDR2 are MDHEN and SYDVKM. The CDR3 contains 13 residues.